Each of the 3 T cell receptor beta chains below was sequenced from the same sample in a study of shared clonotypes between healthy human individuals. This table comes from immunoSEQ multiplex PCR, and its TCRdb copy is limited to in-frame clones, with some not included. The table lists approximately 500,000 clones, roughly 79% of them singletons. The sequenced sample consisted of PBMCs. The source of these receptors is a woman aged 40 to 55 in good health. Some clones in this sample may be carry-over from other donors' samples.

A word on this clone: This CDR3 is also generated by other DNA sequences in the sample. The chain joins TRBV19 to TRBJ1-2; TRBD1 is a possible D gene (5 bases). V shed 3 bases and J shed 7 bases, with 12 bases lying between them. Germline V gene sequence: CDR1 LNHDA, CDR2 SQIVND (reference sequence). The CDR3 runs 13 residues. CDR3 protein: CASSMGQGFGYTF. As DNA, the CDR3 is TGTGCCAGTAGTATGGGGCAGGGTTTTGGCTACACCTTC.

The V gene is TRBV29-1, the J gene TRBJ2-2; D not certain. The CDR3 covers 15 residues. The germline V and J ends were trimmed by 0 bases and 2 bases, with 10 bases remaining between them. Germline assignment: CDR1 SQVTM and CDR2 ANQGSEA. The CDR3 coding sequence is TGCAGCGTTGAAGAAGGTCGCCTAAACACCGGGGAGCTGTTTTTT. Protein: CSVEEGRLNTGELFF.

The gene calls are TRBV11-3 and TRBJ2-5; D might be TRBD1 or TRBD2, each matching 5 bases. Looked up from germline, CDR1 is SGHNT and CDR2 is YENEEA. Trimming stripped 2 bases from V and 4 bases from J, with 14 bases between. The CDR3 is 15 residues long. The CDR3 DNA sequence: TGTGCCAGCAGCTTAAGGTCCGGTGGGGGAGAGACCCAGTACTTC. It yields the protein CASSLRSGGGETQYF.